The 24 T cell receptor beta chains reported below all come from one sample, sequenced in a study of T cells in Graves' hyperthyroidism and ophthalmopathy. RNA transcripts gave rise to amplified TCR beta CDR3 regions. First-round RT-PCR of the TCR CDR3 relied on the HTBI primer set. TCRdb analysed the multiplex PCR reads with MiXCR anew, one entry per CDR3 protein. The table lists about 540,000 distinct CDR3 sequences, about half of them singletons, with 6.5% to 9% in the top ten. The sequenced sample consisted of peripheral blood or thyroid tissue (not recorded which). Every receptor here comes from a woman younger than 35 with Graves' hyperthyroidism.

This clonotype was seen ten or more times. The rearrangement joins TRBV7-2 to TRBJ1-5; no firm D call. In germline, CDR1 is SGHTA, CDR2 FQGNSA. Between the trimmed V and J ends, which lost 0 bases and 3 bases, there was a span of 9 bases. There are 15 residues in the CDR3. CDR3 coding DNA: TGTGCCAGCAGCTTAGCGAAGGGCGCCAATCAGCCCCAGCATTTT. Protein sequence: CASSLAKGANQPQHF.

A few counts support this clonotype. This chain uses TRBV14 with TRBJ1-6; no reliable D call. Trimming pared 3 bases from V and 6 bases from J, leaving 15 bases between. This CDR3 comprises 16 residues. Germline CDR1 is SGHDN and CDR2 is FVKESK. The CDR3 spells CASSHLDGRPNSPLHF. The CDR3 coding sequence is TGTGCCAGCAGCCACCTCGACGGACGTCCTAATTCACCCCTCCACTTT.

The chain uses TRBV7-3 and TRBJ1-1, with D perhaps TRBD1 (6 bases). CDR3 length equals 15 residues. Germline lookup yields CDR1 SGHTA and CDR2 FQGTGA. Deletions cut 6 bases from V and 1 base from J, with 15 bases between. Here the CDR3 reads CASSQRGGRNTEAFF. The CDR3 bases are TGTGCCAGCAGTCAGAGGGGGGGGCGGAACACTGAAGCTTTCTTT. The full variable domain, its missing parts supplied by reference TRBV7-3 and TRBJ1-1, is GAGVSQTPSNKVTEKGKYVELRCDPISGHTALYWYRQSLGQGPEFLIYFQGTGAADDSGLPNDRFFAVRPEGSVSTLKIQRTERGDSAVYLCASSQRGGRNTEAFFGQGTRLTVV.

This clonotype turned up a few times. The V call is TRBV2, the J call TRBJ1-5; 7 bases fit TRBD1. The CDR3 extends over 15 amino acids. Germline V gene sequence: CDR1 SNHLY, CDR2 FYNNEI. V lost 3 bases to trimming and J lost 5 bases; unmatched junction nucleotides: 7. The CDR3 spells CASSDEGASDQPQHF. CDR3 DNA sequence: TGTGCCAGCAGTGATGAGGGGGCCTCTGATCAGCCCCAGCATTTT.

The rearrangement joins TRBV15 to TRBJ2-2; 7 positions match TRBD1. CDR1 is LNHNV and CDR2 is YYDKDF in the germline V gene (reference sequence). V dropped 3 bases and J dropped 0; count of bases not matched to a gene: 1. The CDR3 consists of 15 residues. CDR3 coding DNA: TGTGCCACCAGCAGGCAGGGGGCGAACACCGGGGAGCTGTTTTTT. It codes for CATSRQGANTGELFF.

With respect to this clonotype: A much bigger clone sits one base away, suggesting this may be a read error. V and J are TRBV7-6 and TRBJ1-1; 7 nucleotides match TRBD1. CDR1 SGHVS and CDR2 FNYEAQ come from the germline V gene. V shed 2 bases and J 4 bases; nucleotides not matched to a gene: 10. CDR3 size: 16 residues. The CDR3 loop is CASSLWDSQMSTEAFF. CDR3 bases: TGTGCCAGCAGCTTATGGGACAGTCAGATGAGCACTGAAGCTTTCTTT.

This clonotype turned up a few times. The chain recombines TRBV9 with TRBJ1-2; 8 nucleotides align to TRBD1. From germline, CDR1 is SGDLS and CDR2 YYNGEE. The V gene end was trimmed by 4 bases and the J gene end by 6 bases; junction bases not matched to a gene: 11. The CDR3 loop spans 15 amino acids. The CDR3 region is CASSHPDRGRDGYTF. CDR3 DNA sequence: TGTGCCAGCAGCCACCCTGACAGGGGCAGGGATGGCTACACCTTC. Supplemented by reference TRBV9 and TRBJ1-2, the full variable domain reads DSGVTQTPKHLITATGQRVTLRCSPRSGDLSVYWYQQSLDQGLQFLIQYYNGEERAKGNILERFSAQQFPDLHSELNLSSLELGDSALYFCASSHPDRGRDGYTFGSGTRLTVV.

Only a few counts were recorded for this clonotype. The chain combines TRBV2 with TRBJ1-3; D gene unclear. CDR3 length: 15 amino acids. The ends were cut back, 5 bases at V and 0 bases at J, with 11 bases in the middle. Per the germline V gene, CDR1 is SNHLY and CDR2 is FYNNEI. In DNA form, the CDR3 reads TGTGCCAGCAGTCGGGCAGGCGTCTCTGGAAACACCATATATTTT. As protein: CASSRAGVSGNTIYF.

The chain has TRBV5-1 and TRBJ1-5, with D hard to call. The V end was cut by 4 bases, the J end by 10 bases, with 21 bases between. This CDR3 is built from 15 residues. Per germline, CDR1 SGHRS and CDR2 YFSETQ. CDR3: CASSRILSGAYPQHF. The CDR3 nucleotides are TGCGCCAGCAGCAGAATTCTCTCAGGAGCCTACCCCCAGCATTTT.

This chain uses TRBV11-2 with TRBJ1-6, with unresolved D. CDR3 length: 16 amino acids. V lost 4 bases to trimming and J lost 8 bases, with 18 bases between them. Germline-derived CDR1 and CDR2 are SGHAT and FQNNGV. CDR3 DNA: TGTGCCAGCAGCTCCCTAAGCCCGACATTGGATTCACCCCTCCACTTT. Residues: CASSSLSPTLDSPLHF.

This clonotype showed up many times. The gene calls are TRBV7-9 and TRBJ1-1, with D possibly being TRBD1 (6 bases). Trimming removed 5 bases from V and 8 bases from J, with 12 bases in between. CDR1 and CDR2 from the germline V gene are SEHNR and FQNEAQ (reference sequence). This CDR3 is 12 amino acids long. CDR3 protein: CASSLGTSEAFF. CDR3 in DNA: TGTGCCAGCAGCCTTGGGACAAGCGAAGCTTTCTTT.

Only a few counts were recorded for this clonotype. This rearrangement joins TRBV5-1 to TRBJ2-7; 9 bases agree with TRBD2. Trimming at V came to 0 bases and at J to 4 bases, leaving 5 bases not matched to a gene. The germline gives CDR1 SGHRS, CDR2 YFSETQ. The CDR3 is 15 residues long. The CDR3 sequence is CASSLALAGIYEQYF. DNA of the CDR3: TGCGCCAGCAGCTTGGCGCTAGCGGGGATTTACGAGCAGTACTTC. Based on the CDR3 plus reference TRBV5-1 and TRBJ2-7, the full variable domain is KAGVTQTPRYLIKTRGQQVTLSCSPISGHRSVSWYQQTPGQGLQFLFEYFSETQRNKGNFPGRFSGRQFSNSRSEMNVSTLELGDSALYLCASSLALAGIYEQYFGPGTRLTVT.

This clonotype was observed a handful of times. V gene TRBV5-5 combines with J gene TRBJ2-7, with 10 bases fitting TRBD1. The CDR3 loop spans 15 amino acids. V lost 4 bases and J lost 3; bases outside the gene matches: 7. From germline, CDR1 is SGHKS and CDR2 YYEKEE (reference sequence). Here the CDR3 DNA reads TGTGCCAGCAGCGCCTCGGGACAGGGGCTCTACGAGCAGTACTTC. Translating it yields CASSASGQGLYEQYF.

The sample holds many counts of this clonotype. The chain carries TRBV19 and TRBJ1-5; TRBD1 aligns across 7 bases. The CDR3 has 15 residues. The junction had 10 bases not matched to a gene; V was cut back by 5 bases and J by 6 bases. Per germline, CDR1 LNHDA and CDR2 SQIVND (reference sequence). CDR3 coding DNA: TGTGCCAGTAGTGACGACAGGGAGCCGGCTCAGCCCCAGCATTTT. Protein product: CASSDDREPAQPQHF.

This clonotype was detected only a few times. V is TRBV7-6 and J is TRBJ1-2; D gene uncertain. Germline CDR1 SGHVS, CDR2 FNYEAQ. Trimming left V 4 bases short and J 2 bases short, with 8 bases between. The CDR3 covers 13 residues. CDR3 protein: CASSSPDNYGYTF. The CDR3 DNA reads TGTGCCAGCAGCTCCCCGGACAACTATGGCTACACCTTC. Full variable domain (remainder filled in from reference TRBV7-6 and TRBJ1-2): GAGVSQSPRYKVTKRGQDVALRCDPISGHVSLYWYRQALGQGPEFLTYFNYEAQQDKSGLPNDRFSAERPEGSISTLTIQRTEQRDSAMYRCASSSPDNYGYTFGSGTRLTVV.

This clonotype was detected ten times or more. The J gene is TRBJ2-5, the V gene TRBV3-1; 11 nucleotides line up with TRBD2. Germline CDR1 and CDR2: LGHDT and YNNKEL (reference sequence). CDR3 length: 13 residues. V was clipped by 8 bases and J by 2 bases; unmatched bases: 1. CDR3 nucleotides: TGTGCCAGCGGGACTAGCGGTCAAGAGACCCAGTACTTC. This encodes CASGTSGQETQYF.

This clonotype showed up many times. The CDR3 nucleotides are TGTGCCAGCAGCTTAGGTGGCAAGCATGGCTATGGCTACACCTTC. Its translation: CASSLGGKHGYGYTF. This chain uses TRBV7-9 with TRBJ1-2; no definite D call. Trimming left V 1 base short and J 4 bases short, with 13 bases between. The CDR3 length is 15 residues. The germline gives CDR1 SEHNR, CDR2 FQNEAQ (reference sequence). Full variable domain (outside the CDR3, taken from reference TRBV7-9 and TRBJ1-2): DTGVSQNPRHKITKRGQNVTFRCDPISEHNRLYWYRQTLGQGPEFLTYFQNEAQLEKSRLLSDRFSAERPKGSFSTLEIQRTEQGDSAMYLCASSLGGKHGYGYTFGSGTRLTVV.

Points on this clonotype: Germline is not matched at one junction end, which may reflect a read error. The CDR3 loop reads CASSQGRFGRGSNQPQHF. Written as DNA, the CDR3 is TGCGCCAGCAGCCAAGGAAGGTTCGGGCGCGGAAGTAATCAGCCCCAGCATTTT. The chain employs TRBV2 and TRBJ1-5; D is ambiguous. This CDR3 has 18 amino acids. The germline gives CDR1 SNHLY, CDR2 FYNNEI. Together with reference TRBV2 and TRBJ1-5, the CDR3 gives the full variable domain: EPEVTQTPSHQVTQMGQEVILRCVPISNHLYFYWYRQILGQKVEFLVSFYNNEISEKSEIFDDQFSVERPDGSNFTLKIRSTKLEDSAMYFCASSQGRFGRGSNQPQHFGDGTRLSIL.

This clonotype was counted many times. The chain recombines TRBV19 with TRBJ1-2; D uncertain. This CDR3 spans 11 amino acids. With 5 bases removed from V and 4 bases from J, the gap between germline ends came to 5 bases. CDR1 LNHDA and CDR2 SQIVND come from the germline V gene (reference sequence). The CDR3 nucleotides read TGTGCCAGTAGTTATCGCTATGGCTACACCTTC. Encoded protein: CASSYRYGYTF.

This sequence joins TRBV2 and TRBJ1-6; 7 positions agree with TRBD1. With V trimmed by 0 bases and J by 8 bases, 4 bases remained unmatched. Germline values: CDR1 SNHLY, CDR2 FYNNEI. This CDR3 is 15 amino acids long. The CDR3 reads CASSEAVDRHSPLHF. The CDR3 DNA sequence: TGTGCCAGCAGTGAAGCTGTGGACAGGCATTCACCCCTCCACTTT.

There are many counts of this clonotype. V is TRBV29-1 and J is TRBJ1-5; no clear D. The CDR3 length is 12 residues. The V gene's germline CDR1 is SQVTM and CDR2 ANQGSEA. With 5 bases removed from V and 3 bases from J, the gap between germline ends came to 8 bases. CDR3 amino acids: CSVRQNNQPQHF. CDR3 sequence (DNA): TGCAGCGTTCGGCAGAACAATCAGCCCCAGCATTTT.

The V call is TRBV7-9, the J call TRBJ1-1, with D unclear. Germline CDR1 and CDR2: SEHNR and FQNEAQ (reference sequence). The CDR3 is made up of 13 amino acids. V lost 5 bases and J lost 4, with 11 bases in between. CDR3 region: CASSQFSSTEAFF. The CDR3 coding sequence is TGTGCCAGCAGCCAATTTTCGAGCACTGAAGCTTTCTTT.

This chain joins TRBV7-9 and TRBJ2-7; TRBD2 matches 14 bases. Germline CDR1 reads SEHNR; CDR2 reads FQNEAQ (reference sequence). This CDR3 region has 18 residues. V shed 3 bases and J 0 bases; nucleotides not matched to a gene: 7. The CDR3 DNA reads TGTGCCAGCAGCTTGGGACTAGCGGGAGAGGGCGGCTCCTACGAGCAGTACTTC. Translating it yields CASSLGLAGEGGSYEQYF. Drawing the rest from reference TRBV7-9 and TRBJ2-7, the complete variable domain is DTGVSQNPRHKITKRGQNVTFRCDPISEHNRLYWYRQTLGQGPEFLTYFQNEAQLEKSRLLSDRFSAERPKGSFSTLEIQRTEQGDSAMYLCASSLGLAGEGGSYEQYFGPGTRLTVT.

The chain couples TRBV24-1 to TRBJ2-7, with D unclear. The CDR3 spans 11 residues. The V end was cut by 7 bases, the J end by 1 base, with 4 bases between. CDR1 and CDR2 (germline): KGHDR, SFDVKD. CDR3 DNA sequence: TGTGCCACCAGGTCTTCCTACGAGCAGTACTTC. It codes for CATRSSYEQYF.